These T cell receptor beta chains were read from a single sample in a study of T cell responses to AZD1222 COVID-19 vaccine. The table came from immunoSEQ multiplex PCR; TCRdb's copy has only in-frame clones and leaves some out. The table lists over 65,000 clones, about 91% of them singletons. The starting material was peripheral blood, obtained on day 0 of MenACWY control vaccination. Receptors originate from an adult in good health. Both conserved end residues are part of each CDR3. Fields, in order: V gene, clone size, J gene, D gene, CDR3 DNA, CDR3 protein. D genes are given only for firm matches. Rows give clone size only sometimes, using once, few, many, or a class for an expanded clone.

V: TRBV6-5; size: .; J: TRBJ1-1; D: .; DNA: TGTGCCAGCAGTTACTTCGGGGGTGGGAACACTGAAGCTTTCTTT; CDR3: CASSYFGGGNTEAFF
V: TRBV28; size: once; J: TRBJ2-7; D: .; DNA: TGTGCCAGCACGATAGGGGGGCAGGGCGACAACGAGCAGTACTTC; CDR3: CASTIGGQGDNEQYF
V: TRBV9; size: .; J: TRBJ2-7; D: .; DNA: TGTGCCAGCAGCGTAGGTATTTTCGGCGAGCAGTACTTC; CDR3: CASSVGIFGEQYF
V: TRBV7-9; size: .; J: TRBJ1-1; D: .; DNA: TGTGCCAGCAGCCTACTTCTAGGGAGAACTGAAGCTTTCTTT; CDR3: CASSLLLGRTEAFF
V: TRBV24-1; size: .; J: TRBJ1-5; D: TRBD1; DNA: TGTGCCACCAGTGATACAGGGGTTCAGCCCCAGCATTTT; CDR3: CATSDTGVQPQHF
V: TRBV6-5; size: .; J: TRBJ2-6; D: TRBD1; DNA: TGTGCCAGCAAAACGCAGGGGGACGGGGCCAACGTCCTGACTTTC; CDR3: CASKTQGDGANVLTF
V: TRBV28; size: .; J: TRBJ1-5; D: .; DNA: TGTGCCAGCACCCGCCCGCCGCAGCCCCAGCATTTT; CDR3: CASTRPPQPQHF
V: TRBV10-2; size: .; J: TRBJ2-3; D: TRBD2; DNA: TGCGCCAGCAGTAAGGGACTAGCGGGAGCCGATACGCAGTATTTT; CDR3: CASSKGLAGADTQYF
V: TRBV15; size: .; J: TRBJ1-5; D: .; DNA: TGTGCCACCAGCAGGGACCGTCGACAATATAGCAATCAGCCCCAGCATTTT; CDR3: CATSRDRRQYSNQPQHF
V: TRBV12-3/TRBV12-4; size: .; J: TRBJ1-4; D: .; DNA: TGTGCCAGCAGTATCAGGGAGAATGAAAAACTGTTTTTT; CDR3: CASSIRENEKLFF
V: TRBV7-9; size: once; J: TRBJ2-3; D: .; DNA: TGTGCCAGCAGCATAGGGGGTGCGGGAGTGATAGATACGCAGTATTTT; CDR3: CASSIGGAGVIDTQYF
V: TRBV7-8; size: .; J: TRBJ2-1; D: .; DNA: TGTGCCAGCGGCCTATCGGGAGTCTACAATGAGCAGTTCTTC; CDR3: CASGLSGVYNEQFF
V: TRBV3-1/TRBV3-2; size: .; J: TRBJ1-5; D: TRBD1; DNA: TGTGCCAGCAGCCAAGAACTCGGGACAGGGAGAAGGAATCAGCCCCAGCATTTT; CDR3: CASSQELGTGRRNQPQHF
V: TRBV6-2/TRBV6-3; size: .; J: TRBJ2-1; D: .; DNA: TGTGCCAGCAGTTACGACAGCTACAATGAGCAGTTCTTC; CDR3: CASSYDSYNEQFF
V: TRBV5-5; size: few; J: TRBJ1-2; D: .; DNA: TGTGCCAGCAGCTGGAGCAGGGGAGAACTCGGCTACACCTTC; CDR3: CASSWSRGELGYTF
V: TRBV3-1/TRBV3-2; size: .; J: TRBJ2-1; D: TRBD2; DNA: TGTGCCAGCAGCTCGACGGGACTAGCGTTTCATGAGCAGTTCTTC; CDR3: CASSSTGLAFHEQFF